The sequence of this T cell receptor beta chain was determined in a study of blood T cell repertoires in COVID-19. At the level of the study: Samples of COVID-19 (acute and convalescent) were obtained from the United States, Italy and Spain. The analysed material was cDNA or gDNA that came from T cells, B-cell-depleted T cells, or PBMCs.

As processed by the authors: Reference gene primer amplification gave nucleated cell count estimates. Repertoires were generated with immunoSEQ multiplex PCR, while TCRdb's copy carries only in-frame clones and drops some. V and J calls and clone size are copied from that table; D and trimming were computed from the DNA. This sample has about 69,000 clones, with 90% found just once. The CDR3 has 14 residues. Looked up from germline, CDR1 is SGDLS and CDR2 is YYNGEE. Unmatched junction bases numbered 10, after V lost 7 bases and J lost 6 bases. The sequence was collected from a middle-aged man with acute or convalescent COVID-19. This chain joins TRBV9 and TRBJ1-2, with 9 bases aligning to TRBD1. The specimen sequenced was peripheral blood. DNA of the CDR3: TGTGCCAGCTTATCGGGGACAGGGTCCCATGGCTACACCTTC. This gives the protein CASLSGTGSHGYTF.